This T cell receptor beta chain comes out of a study of blood T cell repertoires in COVID-19. Study summary: Sites in the United States, Italy and Spain provided acute and convalescent COVID-19 samples.

The ends were cut back, 4 bases at V and 4 bases at J, with 14 bases in the middle. From germline, CDR1 is SGHRS and CDR2 YFSETQ. There are 15 residues in the CDR3. Those enrolled in Seattle joined during active infection and were followed longitudinally afterward. Per the original methods: Estimation of nucleated cell counts was performed using reference gene primer amplification. The data were produced by immunoSEQ multiplex PCR, yet TCRdb's version contains in-frame clones alone and is incomplete. D and trimming were read from the DNA, whereas the V and J calls and clone size are those reported in that table. In the table there are roughly 70,000 clones, roughly 71% of which are singletons.

This sequence originates from a man aged 60 to 69 with COVID-19, enrolled during active disease. The sequencing input was peripheral blood. The rearrangement joins TRBV5-1 to TRBJ2-2, with D tentatively TRBD2 (6 bases). The CDR3 region has the DNA TGCGCCAGCAGCCGGGACTGGAGAGTCACCGGGGAGCTGTTTTTT. Its protein product is CASSRDWRVTGELFF.